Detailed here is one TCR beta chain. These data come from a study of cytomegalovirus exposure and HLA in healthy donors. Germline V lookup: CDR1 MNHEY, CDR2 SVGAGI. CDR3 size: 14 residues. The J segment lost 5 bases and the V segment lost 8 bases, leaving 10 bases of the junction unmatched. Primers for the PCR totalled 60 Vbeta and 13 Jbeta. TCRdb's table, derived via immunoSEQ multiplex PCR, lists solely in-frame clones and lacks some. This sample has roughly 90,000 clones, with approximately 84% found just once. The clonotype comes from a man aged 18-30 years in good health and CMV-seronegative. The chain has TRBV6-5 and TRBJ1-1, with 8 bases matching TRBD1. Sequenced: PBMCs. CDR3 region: CASCRTGINTEAFF. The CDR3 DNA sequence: TGTGCCAGCTGTCGGACAGGGATTAATACTGAAGCTTTCTTT.